The 30 T cell receptor beta chains listed next were all sequenced from one sample in a study of blood T cell repertoires in COVID-19. Assay used: immunoSEQ multiplex PCR; TCRdb lists only in-frame clones, some missing. The sample has 250,000 or so clones, approximately 89% seen once. Sequencing was carried out using PBMCs or T cells enriched from blood (not recorded which). The receptors stem from a woman in her thirties or forties with acute COVID-19.

The rearrangement joins TRBV5-1 to TRBJ2-7, with TRBD1 identical over 10 bases. Germline values: CDR1 SGHRS, CDR2 YFSETQ. The CDR3 runs to 14 residues. Unmatched junction bases numbered 5, after V lost 3 bases and J lost 5 bases. CDR3 nucleotide sequence: TGCGCCAGCAGCTCAAGGGACAGGGGTAACGAGCAGTACTTC. Translating gives CASSSRDRGNEQYF.

The rearrangement uses TRBV2 and TRBJ1-2, with D maybe TRBD1 (6 bases). The CDR3 is 13 residues long. Germline CDR1 reads SNHLY; CDR2 reads FYNNEI. Deletions cut 3 bases from V and 6 bases from J, with 11 bases between. DNA of the CDR3: TGTGCCAGCAGTGAGGGGCAGGGGAATGGCTACACCTTC. Translated: CASSEGQGNGYTF.

This clone was observed once. V usage is TRBV28 and J usage is TRBJ2-7, with D possibly matching TRBD1 (5 bases). Germline loops: CDR1 MDHEN, CDR2 SYDVKM. The CDR3 spans 15 residues. Trimming left V 4 bases short and J 4 bases short, with 17 bases between. The CDR3 DNA sequence: TGTGCCAGCAGTTCCCCTTCGGCAGGGTCTTACGAGCAGTACGTC. This sequence encodes CASSSPSAGSYEQYV.

The chain is built from TRBV11-2 and TRBJ2-6, with TRBD2 identical over 8 bases. The length of the CDR3 is 17 residues. V lost 3 bases, J lost 0 bases, and 4 bases stayed unmatched. CDR1 and CDR2 (germline): SGHAT, FQNNGV. CDR3 nucleotide sequence: TGTGCCAGCAGCTTTAGCGGGAAAAGCTCTGGGGCCAACGTCCTGACTTTC. Translating gives CASSFSGKSSGANVLTF.

V usage is TRBV30 and J usage is TRBJ1-1; 8 nucleotides match TRBD1. Per germline, CDR1 GTSNPN and CDR2 SVGIG (reference sequence). The CDR3 is 13 amino acids. Trimming at V came to 1 base and at J to 8 bases, leaving 6 bases not matched to a gene. The CDR3 region is CAWSGTGSGEAFF. In nucleotides, the CDR3 is TGTGCCTGGAGTGGGACAGGGAGCGGCGAAGCTTTCTTT. The complete variable domain, with remaining parts taken from reference TRBV30 and TRBJ1-1, reads SQTIHQWPATLVQPVGSPLSLECTVEGTSNPNLYWYRQAAGRGLQLLFYSVGIGQISSEVPQNLSASRPQDRQFILSSKKLLLSDSGFYLCAWSGTGSGEAFFGQGTRLTVV.

This chain links TRBV30 with TRBJ2-5, with 10 bases aligning to TRBD1. CDR3 length: 13 amino acids. Germline CDR1 reads GTSNPN; CDR2 reads SVGIG (reference sequence). J gave up 5 bases and V 3 bases, and 3 bases lay outside the gene matches. CDR3 sequence reads: CAWSRDRGETQYF. In nucleotides, the CDR3 is TGTGCCTGGAGCCGGGACAGGGGCGAGACCCAGTACTTC.

The rearrangement joins TRBV30 to TRBJ1-1; 9 bases align to TRBD1. Germline CDR1 is GTSNPN and CDR2 is SVGIG (reference sequence). Unmatched junction bases numbered 12, after V lost 2 bases and J lost 8 bases. The length of the CDR3 is 15 residues. CDR3: CAWSPKDRGQAEAFF. The CDR3 DNA sequence: TGTGCCTGGAGTCCAAAGGACAGGGGTCAGGCCGAAGCTTTCTTT. Full variable domain (rest looked up from reference TRBV30 and TRBJ1-1): SQTIHQWPATLVQPVGSPLSLECTVEGTSNPNLYWYRQAAGRGLQLLFYSVGIGQISSEVPQNLSASRPQDRQFILSSKKLLLSDSGFYLCAWSPKDRGQAEAFFGQGTRLTVV.

The CDR3, as DNA: TGTGCCAGCAGCTCGCGGGGGCCCGAAGATACGCAGTATTTT. Protein product: CASSSRGPEDTQYF. The V and J genes are TRBV7-2 and TRBJ2-3; possibly TRBD2 for D (7 bases). The CDR3 totals 14 residues. Germline CDR1 and CDR2: SGHTA and FQGNSA. Trimming took off 4 bases at V and 5 bases at J, with 13 bases between the two ends. Based on the CDR3 plus reference TRBV7-2 and TRBJ2-3, the full variable domain is GAGVSQSPSNKVTEKGKDVELRCDPISGHTALYWYRQSLGQGLEFLIYFQGNSAPDKSGLPSDRFSAERTGGSVSTLTIQRTQQEDSAVYLCASSSRGPEDTQYFGPGTRLTVL.

The J gene is TRBJ2-2, the V gene TRBV13; maybe TRBD1 (6 bases). Trimming removed 5 bases at V and 4 bases at J, with 11 bases between. Germline V gene sequence: CDR1 PRHDT, CDR2 FYEKMQ (reference sequence). The CDR3 extends over 14 amino acids. The DNA of the CDR3 is TGTGCCAGCAGCCCACAGGGATTCACCGGGGAGCTGTTTTTT. It translates to CASSPQGFTGELFF.

The V gene is TRBV9, the J gene TRBJ2-1, with a tentative D call TRBD2 (6 bases). This CDR3 region has 15 residues. The V gene lost 4 bases and the J gene lost 0 bases, with 11 bases spanning the gap. Germline loops: CDR1 SGDLS, CDR2 YYNGEE. The CDR3 sequence is CASSSGGSSYNEQFF. In DNA form, the CDR3 reads TGTGCCAGCAGCTCCGGAGGGAGCTCCTACAATGAGCAGTTCTTC.

The chain joins TRBV5-1 to TRBJ2-5; 7 bases align to TRBD2. The CDR3 length is 13 residues. J lost 2 bases, V lost 6 bases, and 4 bases had no gene match. Germline loops: CDR1 SGHRS, CDR2 YFSETQ. The CDR3 DNA follows: TGCGCCAGCACTAGCGGAGATCAAGAGACCCAGTACTTC. Its translation: CASTSGDQETQYF.

The chain has TRBV14 and TRBJ2-7; D possibly corresponds to TRBD1 (6 bases). The CDR3 has 19 amino acids. CDR1 and CDR2 from the germline V gene are SGHDN and FVKESK. V was trimmed by 0 bases and J by 5 bases, leaving 26 bases between them. Written as DNA, the CDR3 is TGTGCCAGCAGCCAAGAAAGGTTTAGTGGGGTTCTGGGGGCCCACGAGCAGTACTTC. Amino acid sequence: CASSQERFSGVLGAHEQYF. Full variable domain (outside the CDR3, taken from reference TRBV14 and TRBJ2-7): EAGVTQFPSHSVIEKGQTVTLRCDPISGHDNLYWYRRVMGKEIKFLLHFVKESKQDESGMPNNRFLAERTGGTYSTLKVQPAELEDSGVYFCASSQERFSGVLGAHEQYFGPGTRLTVT.

The chain carries TRBV6-5 and TRBJ1-2, with 9 bases fitting TRBD1. V shed 6 bases and J 4 bases; nucleotides not matched to a gene: 9. Germline lookup yields CDR1 MNHEY and CDR2 SVGAGI. This CDR3 has 15 residues. CDR3 in DNA: TGTGCCAGCAGCCCGACGGGACAGGGAGCCTATGGCTACACCTTC. This encodes CASSPTGQGAYGYTF.

V gene TRBV13 combines with J gene TRBJ2-1, with 7 bases that match TRBD2. This CDR3 has 16 amino acids. The junction had 6 bases not matched to a gene; V was cut back by 0 bases and J by 4 bases. CDR1 and CDR2 (germline): PRHDT, FYEKMQ (reference sequence). The CDR3: CASSLGRGSGYNEQFF. Here the CDR3 DNA reads TGTGCCAGCAGCTTAGGTCGGGGTAGCGGGTACAATGAGCAGTTCTTC. Combining the CDR3 with reference TRBV13 and TRBJ2-1 gives the whole variable domain AAGVIQSPRHLIKEKRETATLKCYPIPRHDTVYWYQQGPGQDPQFLISFYEKMQSDKGSIPDRFSAQQFSDYHSELNMSSLELGDSALYFCASSLGRGSGYNEQFFGPGTRLTVL.

The rearrangement uses TRBV9 and TRBJ1-6, with D unresolved. The CDR3 sequence is 15 residues long. V was clipped by 2 bases and J by 9 bases, with 15 bases between them. The germline CDR1 and CDR2 sequences are SGDLS and YYNGEE. CDR3 sequence reads: CASSVAGTSGSPLHF. The CDR3 DNA reads TGTGCCAGCAGCGTCGCCGGAACGTCGGGTTCACCCCTCCACTTT.

This clone is a singleton in its sample. The chain links TRBV19 to TRBJ2-3; D perhaps matches TRBD2 (6 bases). The germline V gene has CDR1 LNHDA and CDR2 SQIVND (reference sequence). The CDR3 contains 15 residues. The V end lost 2 bases, the J end lost 2 bases, and 11 bases lay between the germline ends. Here the CDR3 reads CASSISSVPTDTQYF. CDR3 in DNA: TGTGCCAGTAGTATATCTAGCGTGCCCACAGATACGCAGTATTTT.

The J gene is TRBJ2-3, the V gene TRBV7-9; 8 bases agree with TRBD2. J gave up 0 bases and V 2 bases, and 4 bases lay outside the gene matches. The CDR3 covers 16 residues. Germline lookup yields CDR1 SEHNR and CDR2 FQNEAQ (reference sequence). The CDR3 sequence: CASSLSPSGSTDTQYF. As DNA, the CDR3 is TGTGCCAGCAGCTTAAGCCCTAGCGGGAGCACAGATACGCAGTATTTT.

The chain uses TRBV18 and TRBJ2-3; a weak D match, TRBD2 (6 bases). Germline CDR1 is KGHSH and CDR2 is LQKENI. CDR3 size: 14 residues. V was clipped by 6 bases and J by 6 bases, with 16 bases between them. The chain's CDR3 is CASSPGTPGDTQYF. Written as DNA, the CDR3 is TGTGCCAGCTCCCCCGGGACTCCGGGGGATACGCAGTATTTT. The full variable domain, in which reference TRBV18 and TRBJ2-3 provide the parts outside the CDR3, is NAGVMQNPRHLVRRRGQEARLRCSPMKGHSHVYWYRQLPEEGLKFMVYLQKENIIDESGMPKERFSAEFPKEGPSILRIQQVVRGDSAAYFCASSPGTPGDTQYFGPGTRLTVL.

This clone occurred once. V and J are TRBV21-1 and TRBJ2-1; no check of the table's D call, TRBD2, against the DNA was made. TRBV21-1 is deemed a pseudogene. The CDR3 is 14 amino acids. In nucleotides, the CDR3 is TGTGCCAGCAGCACCAATAGACAGGGACTAGCGCAGTTCTTC. Protein sequence: CASSTNRQGLAQFF.

The chain joins TRBV5-6 to TRBJ1-2, with D uncertain. V lost 0 bases to trimming and J lost 8 bases, with 23 bases between them. The CDR3 is 17 amino acids. CDR1 and CDR2 from the germline V gene are SGHDT and YYEEEE. Here the CDR3 reads CASSLVTRLTAGVGYTF. For the CDR3, the DNA is TGTGCCAGCAGCTTGGTTACGCGCCTCACTGCGGGAGTCGGCTACACCTTC.

This clone was seen just once. The chain recombines TRBV6-5 with TRBJ1-2, with 7 bases fitting TRBD1. The ends lost 5 bases at V and 4 bases at J; junction bases unmatched: 4. Germline loops: CDR1 MNHEY, CDR2 SVGAGI. The CDR3 consists of 13 residues. For the CDR3, the DNA is TGTGCCAGCAGTAGGGGGCGCGTCTATGGCTACACCTTC. As protein: CASSRGRVYGYTF.

V usage is TRBV6-6 and J usage is TRBJ1-1; perhaps TRBD1 as D (5 bases). From germline, CDR1 is MNHNY and CDR2 SVGAGI (reference sequence). CDR3 length equals 14 residues. Deletions cut 0 bases from V and 6 bases from J, with 11 bases between. In DNA, the CDR3 is TGTGCCAGCAGTTACTCAGCAGGGATATCTGAAGCTTTCTTT. This codes for CASSYSAGISEAFF.

The chain uses TRBV21-1 and TRBJ1-5; TRBD1 is the table's D call and was not checked against the DNA. TRBV21-1 is a pseudogene locus. The CDR3 length is 21 residues. The CDR3 region is CASSKGKNRDTPIIYNQPQHF. In DNA form, the CDR3 reads TGTGCCAGCAGCAAAGGTAAGAACCGGGACACCCCAATTATTTACAATCAGCCCCAGCATTTT.

The chain carries TRBV15 and TRBJ2-1, with 11 bases matching TRBD2. The CDR3 is 14 amino acids. V lost 8 bases to trimming and J lost 9 bases; unmatched junction nucleotides: 9. CDR1 is LNHNV, CDR2 YYDKDF, per germline (reference sequence). CDR3 in DNA: TGTGCCACCCGTCCTAGCGGGAGGATAGGTGAGCAGTTCTTC. Encoded protein: CATRPSGRIGEQFF.

Many counts were recorded for this clone. The J gene is TRBJ2-2, the V gene TRBV5-1; TRBD1 matches at 10 bases. In germline, CDR1 is SGHRS, CDR2 YFSETQ. The CDR3 runs to 16 residues. The J segment lost 2 bases and the V segment lost 8 bases, leaving 9 bases of the junction unmatched. In DNA form, the CDR3 reads TGCGCCAGTAGGGACAGGGGATTCTTTAACACCGGGGAGCTGTTTTTT. Translation gives CASRDRGFFNTGELFF.

The chain combines TRBV24-1 with TRBJ1-5; 8 positions agree with TRBD1. The V segment lost 9 bases and the J segment 0 bases; nucleotides outside the gene matches: 3. CDR1 and CDR2 from the germline V gene are KGHDR and SFDVKD. The CDR3 consists of 14 residues. Written as DNA, the CDR3 is TGTGCCACCCAAACAGGGGGTAGCAATCAGCCCCAGCATTTT. It translates to CATQTGGSNQPQHF.

This clone was counted once. The chain links TRBV28 to TRBJ2-3, with D tentatively TRBD2 (6 bases). The CDR3 is made up of 13 amino acids. CDR1 is MDHEN, CDR2 SYDVKM, per germline. Trimming took off 8 bases at V and 3 bases at J, with 12 bases between the two ends. CDR3 DNA sequence: TGTGCCAGCCTCCTTGGGGGGACAGATACGCAGTATTTT. Translating it yields CASLLGGTDTQYF.

The genes are TRBV11-2 and TRBJ1-1; 8 positions agree with TRBD1. The CDR3 spans 16 residues. Looked up from germline, CDR1 is SGHAT and CDR2 is FQNNGV. The V gene end was trimmed by 4 bases and the J gene end by 4 bases; junction bases not matched to a gene: 11. CDR3 sequence reads: CASSSRGPRSVTEAFF. CDR3 in DNA: TGTGCCAGCAGCTCCAGGGGGCCAAGGAGCGTCACTGAAGCTTTCTTT.

The V call is TRBV11-2, the J call TRBJ1-1, with 9 bases lining up with TRBD1. Germline V gene data show CDR1 as SGHAT and CDR2 as FQNNGV. The V and J ends lost 5 bases and 12 bases, in that order; junction bases with no gene match: 13. This CDR3 region has 14 residues. CDR3 sequence: CASSPSLMGQGSFF. CDR3 nucleotide sequence: TGTGCCAGCAGCCCCTCCCTAATGGGACAGGGATCTTTCTTT.

The V gene is TRBV5-4, the J gene TRBJ2-2; TRBD1 aligns across 7 bases. This CDR3 has 16 residues. Trimming took 1 base from V and 4 from J; bases not matched to a gene: 7. Germline V gives CDR1 SGHNT, CDR2 YYREEE (reference sequence). Here the CDR3 reads CASSLKGALITGELFF. The DNA of the CDR3 is TGTGCCAGCAGCTTGAAGGGGGCGCTTATCACCGGGGAGCTGTTTTTT.